This TCR beta chain came from a study of blood T cell repertoires in COVID-19. Original data processing: Quantification of nucleated cells was approximated via reference gene primer amplification. Here immunoSEQ multiplex PCR was the method, and the copy in TCRdb shows in-frame clones only, minus some. V, J and clone size are taken as reported in that table, and D and trimming were inferred from the DNA itself. Among around 250,000 clones listed, around 84% were seen once. This CDR3 contains 15 residues. V lost 1 base to trimming and J lost 4 bases; unmatched junction nucleotides: 8. Germline V gene sequence: CDR1 SGHRS, CDR2 YFSETQ.

This rearrangement joins TRBV5-1 to TRBJ2-7; 7 bases map to TRBD1. Input material: peripheral blood. This receptor was identified in a woman in her 70s with active or convalescent COVID-19. CDR3 region: CASSLPGQVWYEQYF. CDR3 coding DNA: TGCGCCAGCAGCTTGCCCGGACAGGTTTGGTACGAGCAGTACTTC.